A single sample is the source of the 29 T cell receptor beta chains below, sequenced in a study of cytomegalovirus exposure and HLA in healthy donors. PCR employed 60 Vbeta and 13 Jbeta primers. TCRdb's table, derived via immunoSEQ multiplex PCR, lists solely in-frame clones and lacks some. The table includes tens of thousands of clones, more than 65% detected once. Sequenced sample: PBMCs. These receptors all stem from a woman aged 18-29 years in good health and CMV-seronegative.

V usage is TRBV25-1 and J usage is TRBJ2-7, with D maybe TRBD2 (7 bases). The CDR3 has 13 amino acids. Germline lookup yields CDR1 MGHDK and CDR2 SYGVNS. V lost 10 bases, J lost 3 bases, and 16 bases lay in between. CDR3 sequence (DNA): TGTGCCATGGGGGCTAGCGGTAGCTACGAGCAGTACTTC. Translation: CAMGASGSYEQYF.

The chain employs TRBV11-3 and TRBJ1-1; 11 bases map to TRBD1. Germline trimming cut 3 bases from V and 1 base from J; bases unmatched to any gene: 1. Germline V gene data show CDR1 as SGHNT and CDR2 as YENEEA. The CDR3 totals 15 residues. The CDR3 region has the DNA TGTGCCAGCAGCTTGGGACAGGGGGAGAACACTGAAGCTTTCTTT. Translating it yields CASSLGQGENTEAFF.

Here the CDR3 DNA reads TGCAGCGTTGTAACAGGGGGCGGCCTGGAAGCTTTCTTT. Translating gives CSVVTGGGLEAFF. V gene TRBV29-1 combines with J gene TRBJ1-1; 9 bases are shared with TRBD1. After removal of 4 bases from V and 8 bases from J, the junction contained 8 bases not matched to a gene. Germline CDR1 reads SQVTM; CDR2 reads ANQGSEA. CDR3 length equals 13 residues.

This chain uses TRBV7-9 with TRBJ2-7; 8 bases match TRBD1. The germline gives CDR1 SEHNR, CDR2 FQNEAQ (reference sequence). This CDR3 region has 14 residues. V gave up 1 base and J gave up 2 bases; unmatched junction bases: 1. This CDR3 reads CASSLGTGPYEQYF. The CDR3 DNA follows: TGTGCCAGCAGCTTAGGGACAGGGCCCTACGAGCAGTACTTC.

This chain joins TRBV4-1 and TRBJ2-5; 12 bases fit TRBD2. The DNA end favors TRBJ2-7, so the J call may be wrong. There are 15 residues in the CDR3. Germline V CDR1 and CDR2: MGHRA, YSYEKL. DNA for the CDR3: TGCGCCAGCAGCCTAGCCCCGACTAGCGGGGGCGAGCAGTACTTC. Encoded protein: CASSLAPTSGGEQYF.

Written as DNA, the CDR3 is TGTGCCAGCAGCGGGACAGGGGTTATCACTAACTATGGCTACACCTTC. This encodes CASSGTGVITNYGYTF. The rearrangement uses TRBV27 and TRBJ1-2, with TRBD1 identical over 10 bases. CDR1 and CDR2 from the germline V gene are MNHEY and SMNVEV (reference sequence). The CDR3 covers 16 residues. J gave up 0 bases and V 6 bases, and 7 bases lay outside the gene matches.

The chain uses TRBV19 and TRBJ2-1, with 7 nucleotides matching TRBD2. This CDR3 is 14 amino acids long. CDR1 is LNHDA and CDR2 is SQIVND in the germline V gene (reference sequence). V lost 5 bases and J lost 2; bases outside the gene matches: 3. For the CDR3, the DNA is TGTGCCAGTAGTTGGGGAGGGGCCTACAATGAGCAGTTCTTC. Encoded protein: CASSWGGAYNEQFF.

The chain joins TRBV4-1 to TRBJ1-5; 8 bases fit TRBD1. Trimming at V came to 4 bases and at J to 5 bases, leaving 4 bases not matched to a gene. CDR1 MGHRA and CDR2 YSYEKL come from the germline V gene. The CDR3 totals 14 residues. The CDR3 DNA sequence: TGCGCCAGCAGCCCTACAGGGGGGGATCAGCCCCAGCATTTT. It is translated as CASSPTGGDQPQHF.

The J gene is TRBJ2-7, the V gene TRBV18; D remains ambiguous. Per germline, CDR1 KGHSH and CDR2 LQKENI. The V end lost 0 bases, the J end lost 0 bases, and 12 bases lay between the germline ends. This CDR3 has 16 amino acids. In DNA form, the CDR3 reads TGTGCCAGCTCACCACCGGATGCGGCTAGCTCCTACGAGCAGTACTTC. This encodes CASSPPDAASSYEQYF. The whole variable domain, filled in from reference TRBV18 and TRBJ2-7, reads NAGVMQNPRHLVRRRGQEARLRCSPMKGHSHVYWYRQLPEEGLKFMVYLQKENIIDESGMPKERFSAEFPKEGPSILRIQQVVRGDSAAYFCASSPPDAASSYEQYFGPGTRLTVT.

The chain couples TRBV6-1 to TRBJ2-2; tentatively, D is TRBD1 (5 bases). Per germline, CDR1 MNHNS and CDR2 SASEGT. The CDR3 has 14 amino acids. The V gene lost 7 bases and the J gene lost 3 bases, with 12 bases spanning the gap. The CDR3 reads CASKRTIDTGELFF. The CDR3 DNA reads as TGTGCCAGCAAGAGGACAATTGACACCGGGGAGCTGTTTTTT.

The chain employs TRBV19 and TRBJ2-1, with 12 bases aligning to TRBD2. The CDR3 is 16 residues long. V was clipped by 5 bases and J by 4 bases; unmatched bases: 6. Germline CDR1 and CDR2: LNHDA and SQIVND (reference sequence). In nucleotides, the CDR3 is TGTGCCAGTAGTCTAGCGGGGGGGCCCCGATACAATGAGCAGTTCTTC. Its protein product is CASSLAGGPRYNEQFF.

The genes are TRBV7-6 and TRBJ2-5, with a weak D call TRBD2 (7 bases). CDR1 is SGHVS, CDR2 FNYEAQ, per germline. The V end was cut by 4 bases, the J end by 4 bases, with 16 bases between. The CDR3 loop spans 15 amino acids. The CDR3 DNA reads TGTGCCAGCAGCTCATGGGGGGGCCTATTAGAGACCCAGTACTTC. Residues: CASSSWGGLLETQYF.

This clone occurred a few times. The chain carries TRBV6-5 and TRBJ2-1; 7 bases are shared with TRBD1. This CDR3 has 14 amino acids. The germline gives CDR1 MNHEY, CDR2 SVGAGI. V shed 1 base and J 9 bases; nucleotides not matched to a gene: 6. CDR3 sequence reads: CASSYYDRETEQFF. In DNA form, the CDR3 reads TGTGCCAGCAGTTACTACGACAGGGAGACTGAGCAGTTCTTC.

The chain has TRBV5-8 and TRBJ1-2, with 9 bases that match TRBD1. The germline gives CDR1 SGHTS, CDR2 YDEGEE. The V gene end was trimmed by 4 bases and the J gene end by 11 bases; junction bases not matched to a gene: 12. This CDR3 contains 14 residues. CDR3 protein: CASSPDRTGASYTF. The DNA of the CDR3 is TGTGCCAGCAGCCCCGACCGGACAGGGGCGAGTTACACCTTC.

The chain couples TRBV10-3 to TRBJ2-1, with 8 bases identical to TRBD2. V was pared by 2 bases and J by 5 bases, with 5 bases of the junction left unmatched. The CDR3 has 15 residues. From germline, CDR1 is ENHRY and CDR2 SYGVKD. The CDR3 nucleotides read TGTGCCATCAGTGAGGCCGGGAGGGGGAACAATGAGCAGTTCTTC. As protein: CAISEAGRGNNEQFF.

The chain employs TRBV5-6 and TRBJ2-1; 11 nucleotides line up with TRBD2. This CDR3 region has 15 residues. After removal of 4 bases from V and 3 bases from J, the junction contained 3 bases not matched to a gene. The V gene's germline CDR1 is SGHDT and CDR2 YYEEEE. CDR3 sequence (DNA): TGTGCCAGCAGCCAGACTAGCGGGGACTACAATGAGCAGTTCTTC. It specifies CASSQTSGDYNEQFF. The variable domain in full, with the rest retrieved from reference TRBV5-6 and TRBJ2-1, is DAGVTQSPTHLIKTRGQQVTLRCSPKSGHDTVSWYQQALGQGPQFIFQYYEEEERQRGNFPDRFSGHQFPNYSSELNVNALLLGDSALYLCASSQTSGDYNEQFFGPGTRLTVL.

The chain carries TRBV28 and TRBJ2-3, with TRBD1 matching 7 bases. J lost 2 bases, V lost 6 bases, and 8 bases had no gene match. The CDR3 length is 15 residues. Per the germline V gene, CDR1 is MDHEN and CDR2 is SYDVKM. CDR3 amino acids: CASSPGGASTDTQYF. CDR3 coding DNA: TGTGCCAGCAGCCCAGGGGGAGCGTCCACAGATACGCAGTATTTT.

The CDR3 DNA is TGTGCCAGCAGTTATCAGGGGTCGGAGACCCAGTACTTC. Translation gives CASSYQGSETQYF. The chain combines TRBV6-5 with TRBJ2-5, with D perhaps matching TRBD1 (6 bases). This CDR3 spans 13 amino acids. Germline V gene data show CDR1 as MNHEY and CDR2 as SVGAGI. V was pared by 3 bases and J by 5 bases, with 10 bases between.

The chain recombines TRBV5-1 with TRBJ1-1; 9 bases fit TRBD1. J gave up 5 bases and V 2 bases, and 10 bases lay outside the gene matches. CDR1 SGHRS and CDR2 YFSETQ come from the germline V gene. This CDR3 region has 16 residues. In DNA form, the CDR3 reads TGCGCCAGCAGCTTCCATGGGACAGGGAGTGGGACTGAAGCTTTCTTT. It encodes CASSFHGTGSGTEAFF.

The chain couples TRBV7-2 to TRBJ2-5; 9 positions agree with TRBD2. After removal of 8 bases from V and 7 bases from J, the junction contained 11 bases not matched to a gene. The CDR3 spans 14 residues. The germline V gene has CDR1 SGHTA and CDR2 FQGNSA. The CDR3 sequence: CASSFGRGGGTQYF. The DNA for the CDR3 is TGTGCCAGCTCCTTTGGGCGGGGGGGAGGGACCCAGTACTTC. The full variable domain, its missing parts supplied by reference TRBV7-2 and TRBJ2-5, is GAGVSQSPSNKVTEKGKDVELRCDPISGHTALYWYRQSLGQGLEFLIYFQGNSAPDKSGLPSDRFSAERTGGSVSTLTIQRTQQEDSAVYLCASSFGRGGGTQYFGPGTRLLVL.

This clone showed up just once. The J gene is TRBJ1-1, the V gene TRBV7-9; TRBD1 aligns across 8 bases. Trimming removed 5 bases from V and 7 bases from J; junction bases left unmatched: 15. This CDR3 contains 16 residues. Germline CDR1 reads SEHNR; CDR2 reads FQNEAQ (reference sequence). CDR3 loop: CASSPYHAGGTGEAFF. For the CDR3, the DNA is TGTGCCAGCAGCCCATACCACGCGGGAGGGACAGGTGAAGCTTTCTTT.

On this clone: The junction departs from the called germline gene at one end, perhaps through a read error. V is TRBV2 and J is TRBJ2-1; 8 bases line up with TRBD2. The length of the CDR3 is 15 residues. Per the germline V gene, CDR1 is SNHLY and CDR2 is FYNNEI. The CDR3, as DNA: TGTGCCAGCAGGGAAGGACTAGCCCCCAGCAATGAGCAGTTCTTC. As protein: CASREGLAPSNEQFF.

This rearrangement joins TRBV7-2 to TRBJ1-1, with 7 bases fitting TRBD1. Germline V lookup: CDR1 SGHTA, CDR2 FQGNSA. Trimming removed 2 bases from V and 0 bases from J; junction bases left unmatched: 3. This CDR3 is built from 15 residues. The CDR3 is CASSLQGVVNTEAFF. The CDR3 nucleotides read TGTGCCAGCAGCTTACAGGGGGTGGTGAACACTGAAGCTTTCTTT.

This chain uses TRBV9 with TRBJ2-5, with 8 bases that match TRBD2. Germline V CDR1 and CDR2: SGDLS, YYNGEE. V trimming: 6 bases; J trimming: 3 bases; junction bases outside the gene matches: 10. This CDR3 has 15 residues. As DNA, the CDR3 is TGTGCCAGCACGCGGGAGGTGGGATTTAAAGAGACCCAGTACTTC. It specifies CASTREVGFKETQYF. The complete variable domain, with remaining parts taken from reference TRBV9 and TRBJ2-5, reads DSGVTQTPKHLITATGQRVTLRCSPRSGDLSVYWYQQSLDQGLQFLIQYYNGEERAKGNILERFSAQQFPDLHSELNLSSLELGDSALYFCASTREVGFKETQYFGPGTRLLVL.

The chain combines TRBV6-6 with TRBJ2-3; 8 nucleotides align to TRBD2. J lost 3 bases, V lost 7 bases, and 6 bases had no gene match. The CDR3 consists of 14 residues. The germline gives CDR1 MNHNY, CDR2 SVGAGI (reference sequence). The CDR3 DNA follows: TGTGCCAGCACGAAGCGGGGGTTTACAGATACGCAGTATTTT. Residues: CASTKRGFTDTQYF.

The chain carries TRBV4-2 and TRBJ2-1; 14 nucleotides match TRBD2. Trimming removed 4 bases from V and 0 bases from J; junction bases left unmatched: 20. Germline CDR1 is LGHNA and CDR2 is YNFKEQ. The CDR3 is 23 residues long. DNA for the CDR3: TGTGCCAGCAGCCCCCCAGGACAGGGGATTTGGACTAGCGGGGGGAGCTCCTACAATGAGCAGTTCTTC. Protein: CASSPPGQGIWTSGGSSYNEQFF.

A few counts support this clone. The rearrangement joins TRBV9 to TRBJ1-2, with 7 bases identical to TRBD1. This CDR3 region has 16 residues. Unmatched junction bases numbered 13, after V lost 4 bases and J lost 4 bases. Looked up from germline, CDR1 is SGDLS and CDR2 is YYNGEE. This CDR3 reads CASSLRAGGGFYGYTF. In DNA form, the CDR3 reads TGTGCCAGCAGCCTTAGGGCGGGAGGGGGCTTCTATGGCTACACCTTC.

The table lists this clone with a count of one. The gene calls are TRBV2 and TRBJ1-2, with D possibly matching TRBD1 (6 bases). The V and J ends lost 7 bases and 4 bases respectively, with 16 bases between them. The CDR3 is 14 amino acids. Germline V lookup: CDR1 SNHLY, CDR2 FYNNEI. CDR3 amino acids: CASTDGDTVYGYTF. The CDR3 DNA sequence: TGTGCCAGCACCGATGGGGACACAGTCTATGGCTACACCTTC.

This chain joins TRBV7-9 and TRBJ1-2; D perhaps matches TRBD1 (5 bases). CDR3 size: 15 residues. Germline-derived CDR1 and CDR2 are SEHNR and FQNEAQ (reference sequence). Trimming removed 0 bases at V and 8 bases at J, with 16 bases between. The chain's CDR3 is CASSLAPGGMRGYTF. CDR3 DNA sequence: TGTGCCAGCAGCTTAGCGCCGGGGGGAATGCGGGGCTACACCTTC.